This record covers a single T cell receptor beta chain. Donors of Cohort 3 who recovered were those that had two negative PCRs, clearance, or symptom resolution. Trimming at V came to 2 bases and at J to 1 base, leaving 1 base not matched to a gene. Germline loops: CDR1 MGHRA, CDR2 YSYEKL. This CDR3 has 15 residues. Profiling relied on immunoSEQ multiplex PCR, and the TCRdb table lists in-frame clones only, not all of them. The sample lists 200,000 to 250,000 clones; approximately 90% were seen once. This specimen belongs to a study of blood T cell repertoires in COVID-19. This chain connects TRBV4-1 to TRBJ1-1, with 10 bases aligning to TRBD1. Material: PBMCs or T cells enriched from blood (not recorded which). This clonotype was obtained from a woman aged 18-29 years who had recovered from COVID-19. The CDR3 reads CASSQRDRGNTEAFF. The CDR3 region has the DNA TGCGCCAGCAGCCAACGGGACAGGGGGAACACTGAAGCTTTCTTT.